This TCR beta chain was captured by sequencing in a study of PD-L1 blockade in urothelial cancer. Study context: Atezolizumab, begun by patients in about 2014, was given at 1,200 mg intravenously every 3 weeks. Among blood samples, the median T cell count was some 140,000.

This clone appeared a single time. Regarding time point: pretreatment peripheral blood. Only in-frame clones appear in the TCRdb table, and some are missing; sequencing was by immunoSEQ multiplex PCR. The data contain about 50,000 clones, roughly four fifths of them singletons. Germline loops: CDR1 SQVTM, CDR2 ANQGSEA. The length of the CDR3 is 15 residues. With 3 bases clipped from V and 7 bases from J, the junction kept 13 bases outside the gene matches. This specimen was PBMCs, taken around atezolizumab (anti-PD-L1) treatment. The chain has TRBV29-1 and TRBJ1-2, with 8 bases that match TRBD1. This TCR derives from a man aged 70-80 years with urothelial cancer. CDR3 DNA: TGCAGCGTTGAGGGGGGCAGGGGGCGGGGTGGTGGCTACACCTTC. Its protein product is CSVEGGRGRGGGYTF.